Listed below are T cell receptor beta chains from one sample, sequenced in a study of cytomegalovirus exposure and HLA in healthy donors. TCRdb's copy holds only in-frame clones and misses some; the assay was immunoSEQ multiplex PCR. This repertoire includes 40,000 or so clones. The sequenced sample was PBMCs. The source of these receptors is a woman aged 25-40 years in good health and CMV-seropositive. Both conserved end residues are part of each CDR3. The D gene is left open where the match is weak. Only part of the rows carry a size: once, few, many, or a class if the clone is expanded.

D gene	V gene	clone size	CDR3 length	J gene	CDR3 protein	CDR3 DNA
-	TRBV30	-	12	TRBJ1-5	CACGRDNQPQHF	TGTGCCTGCGGCAGGGACAATCAGCCCCAGCATTTT
TRBD1	TRBV7-2	-	14	TRBJ2-7	CASSLGTGSYEQYF	TGTGCCAGCAGCTTGGGGACAGGGTCCTACGAGCAGTACTTC
TRBD1	TRBV5-1	-	14	TRBJ2-1	CASSLGTGGNEQFF	TGCGCCAGCAGCTTGGGGACAGGGGGCAATGAGCAGTTCTTC
-	TRBV5-1	-	15	TRBJ2-2	CASSQRAENTGELFF	TGCGCCAGCAGCCAGCGGGCAGAGAACACCGGGGAGCTGTTTTTT
-	TRBV4-1	-	16	TRBJ2-4	CASSPQGPLAKNIQYF	TGCGCCAGCAGCCCCCAGGGCCCACTAGCCAAAAACATTCAGTACTTC
TRBD1	TRBV15	-	16	TRBJ2-7	CATSTLPGQGTGEQYF	TGTGCCACCAGCACTTTACCGGGACAGGGGACGGGAGAGCAGTACTTC
TRBD1	TRBV28	-	15	TRBJ1-2	CATWTGVISNYGYTF	TGTGCCACCTGGACAGGGGTTATCTCTAACTATGGCTACACCTTC
-	TRBV7-6	-	16	TRBJ1-3	CASSFPLGNSGNTIYF	TGTGCCAGCAGCTTCCCCTTGGGCAACTCTGGAAACACCATATATTTT
TRBD2	TRBV6-5	-	16	TRBJ2-7	CASSYSGGGAGYEQYF	TGTGCCAGCAGTTACTCTGGCGGGGGGGCAGGCTACGAGCAGTACTTC
-	TRBV29-1	-	11	TRBJ1-1	CSVVGRAEAFF	TGCAGCGTTGTCGGGAGGGCTGAAGCTTTCTTT
-	TRBV30	-	14	TRBJ1-2	CAWSVRGAYYGYTF	TGTGCCTGGAGTGTACGGGGGGCTTACTATGGCTACACCTTC
-	TRBV5-4	-	14	TRBJ1-2	CASSLAGGVLGYTF	TGTGCCAGCAGCTTGGCCGGCGGGGTATTAGGCTACACCTTC
-	TRBV18	-	16	TRBJ2-1	CASSSPTADSYNEQFF	TGTGCCAGCTCATCCCCCACAGCGGACTCCTACAATGAGCAGTTCTTC
-	TRBV5-4	-	17	TRBJ2-3	CASSLVGELTNTDTQYF	TGTGCCAGCAGCTTGGTCGGGGAACTCACTAACACAGATACGCAGTATTTT
TRBD1	TRBV27	-	15	TRBJ1-2	CASSQRDRSRYGYTF	TGTGCCAGCAGTCAAAGGGACAGAAGCCGGTATGGCTACACCTTC
TRBD1	TRBV18	-	15	TRBJ1-3	CASSPGTASGNTIYF	TGTGCCAGCTCACCTGGGACAGCCTCTGGAAACACCATATATTTT
-	TRBV28	-	14	TRBJ1-4	CASSNGKRGEKLFF	TGTGCCAGCAGCAACGGTAAAAGGGGGGAAAAACTGTTTTTT
-	TRBV11-2	-	15	TRBJ2-7	CASSLEAASQYEQYF	TGTGCCAGCAGTTTAGAGGCCGCCAGTCAATACGAGCAGTACTTC
TRBD1	TRBV2	-	13	TRBJ2-2	CASSRQGAGELFF	TGTGCCAGCAGTCGACAGGGGGCCGGGGAGCTGTTTTTT
-	TRBV2	-	13	TRBJ1-1	CASREQAYTEAFF	TGTGCCAGCAGGGAACAGGCGTACACTGAAGCTTTCTTT
-	TRBV30	-	16	TRBJ1-3	CACNRVDSSAGNTIYF	TGTGCCTGCAATAGAGTGGACAGCTCGGCAGGAAACACCATATATTTT
-	TRBV12-1	-	15	TRBJ2-3	CASSLQGFDTDTQYF	TGTGCCAGCAGCCTACAGGGGTTTGACACAGATACGCAGTATTTT
TRBD1	TRBV6-1	-	14	TRBJ1-4	CASSPGGLREKLFF	TGTGCCAGCAGCCCAGGGGGGTTAAGGGAAAAACTGTTTTTT
TRBD1	TRBV6-6	-	13	TRBJ2-7	CASSRDRGYEQYF	TGTGCCAGCAGTCGGGACAGAGGCTACGAGCAGTACTTC
-	TRBV4-1	medium-sized	16	TRBJ1-4	CASSQEEGRVREKLFF	TGCGCCAGCAGCCAGGAGGAGGGGAGGGTCCGGGAAAAACTGTTTTTT
-	TRBV19	-	15	TRBJ2-3	CASSTTGGGLDTQYF	TGTGCCAGTAGTACCACAGGGGGGGGTTTGGATACGCAGTATTTT